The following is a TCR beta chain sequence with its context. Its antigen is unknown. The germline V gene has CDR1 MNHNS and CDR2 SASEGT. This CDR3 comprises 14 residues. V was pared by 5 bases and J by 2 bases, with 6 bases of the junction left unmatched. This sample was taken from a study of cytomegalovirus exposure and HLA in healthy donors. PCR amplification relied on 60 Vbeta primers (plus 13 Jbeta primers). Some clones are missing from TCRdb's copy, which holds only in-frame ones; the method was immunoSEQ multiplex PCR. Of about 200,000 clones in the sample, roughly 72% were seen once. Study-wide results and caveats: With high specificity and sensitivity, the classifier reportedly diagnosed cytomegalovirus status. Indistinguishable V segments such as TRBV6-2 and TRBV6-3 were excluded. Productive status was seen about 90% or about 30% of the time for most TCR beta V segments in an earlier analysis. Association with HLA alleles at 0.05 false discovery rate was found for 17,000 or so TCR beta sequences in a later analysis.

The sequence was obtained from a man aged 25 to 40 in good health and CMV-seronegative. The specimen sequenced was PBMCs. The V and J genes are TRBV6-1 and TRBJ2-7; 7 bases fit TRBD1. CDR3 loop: CASSRQGAPYEQYF. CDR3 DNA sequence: TGTGCCAGCAGTCGACAGGGTGCCCCCTACGAGCAGTACTTC.